The T cell receptor (beta chain) under discussion was sequenced for a study of blood T cells in healthy people across ages. General study findings and limits: It was not possible, with unsorted PBMCs, to conclusively compare naive and antigen-experienced cells.

To note about this clonotype: Antigen: not known.

The germline V gene encodes CDR1 LGHNA and CDR2 YNFKEQ. The CDR3 loop spans 13 amino acids. V was pared by 4 bases and J by 3 bases, with 10 bases between. The use of a sample-barcoded 5' primer and a J-beta primer mix characterized a second PCR of 7 to 11 cycles. TCRdb used MiXCR to reprocess the 5' RACE reads, holding one entry per CDR3 protein. This sample carries about 970,000 distinct CDR3 sequences, around 54% of them seen once, and the ten largest clones take 20% to 25%. The specimen sequenced was blood. The TCR comes from a woman aged 55-69 years in good health. The chain links TRBV4-2 to TRBJ2-7; no reliable D call. This CDR3 reads CASSREVYYEQYF. In DNA form, the CDR3 reads TGTGCCAGCAGCCGAGAAGTATACTACGAGCAGTACTTC.